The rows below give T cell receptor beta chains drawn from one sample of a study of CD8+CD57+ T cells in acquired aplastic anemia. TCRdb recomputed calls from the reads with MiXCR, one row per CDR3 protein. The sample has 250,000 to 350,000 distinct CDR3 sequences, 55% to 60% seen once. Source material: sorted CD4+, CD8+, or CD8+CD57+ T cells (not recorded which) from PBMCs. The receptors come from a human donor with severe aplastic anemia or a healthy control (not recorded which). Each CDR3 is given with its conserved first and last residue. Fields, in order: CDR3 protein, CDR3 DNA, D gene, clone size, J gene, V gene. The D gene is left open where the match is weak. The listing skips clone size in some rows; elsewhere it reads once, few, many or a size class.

CASSPARGQETQYF,TGTGCCAGCAGTCCGGCCCGGGGCCAAGAGACCCAGTACTTC,NA,NA,TRBJ2-5,TRBV2
CASSSRTEGEKLFF,TGTGCCAGCAGCTCCCGAACGGAGGGCGAAAAACTGTTTTTT,NA,NA,TRBJ1-4,TRBV7-9
CASSAGPLHGNTIYF,TGTGCCAGTAGTGCGGGACCCTTGCATGGAAACACCATATATTTT,NA,NA,TRBJ1-3,TRBV19
CASSSQGASGNTIYF,TGTGCCAGCAGTTCCCAGGGGGCATCTGGAAACACCATATATTTT,TRBD1,many,TRBJ1-3,TRBV12-3/TRBV12-4
CASSLAAASGYNEQFF,TGTGCCAGCAGCTTAGCCGCCGCTAGCGGGTACAATGAGCAGTTCTTC,TRBD2,many,TRBJ2-1,TRBV7-2
CAISGLAGGREQFF,TGTGCCATCAGTGGACTAGCGGGGGGCCGTGAGCAGTTCTTC,TRBD2,many,TRBJ2-1,TRBV10-3
CASSTGLVGYNEQFF,TGTGCCAGCAGCACCGGACTAGTTGGGTACAATGAGCAGTTCTTC,TRBD2,NA,TRBJ2-1,TRBV7-2
CASRIRGYGYTF,TGTGCCAGCAGAATCAGGGGGTATGGCTACACCTTC,TRBD1,NA,TRBJ1-2,TRBV4-2
CASSFPRIGNTIYF,TGTGCCAGCAGTTTCCCCAGGATTGGAAACACCATATATTTT,NA,once,TRBJ1-3,TRBV12-3/TRBV12-4
CASSLFPDLSPLHF,TGTGCCAGCAGCTTATTCCCAGACCTTTCACCCCTCCACTTT,NA,few,TRBJ1-6,TRBV7-8
CASSFSGAGNEQFF,TGTGCCAGCAGCTTCTCGGGGGCGGGCAATGAGCAGTTCTTC,NA,NA,TRBJ2-1,TRBV7-3
CASSEGNREETQYF,TGCGCCAGCAGTGAGGGTAACAGGGAAGAGACCCAGTACTTC,NA,NA,TRBJ2-5,TRBV10-2
CASSEYRTGRYF,TGTGCCAGCAGTGAATATCGGACAGGGCGGTACTTC,TRBD1,NA,TRBJ2-5,TRBV25-1
CASSIRDTQPQHF,TGTGCCAGTAGTATCCGGGACACTCAGCCCCAGCATTTT,NA,NA,TRBJ1-5,TRBV19
CAWSAGGNQPQHF,TGTGCCTGGAGCGCCGGGGGCAATCAGCCCCAGCATTTT,NA,many,TRBJ1-5,TRBV30
CSAPPGEGNQPQHF,TGCAGTGCTCCCCCCGGGGAGGGGAATCAGCCCCAGCATTTT,NA,NA,TRBJ1-5,TRBV20-1
CAISAGGDTEASF,TGTGCCATCAGTGCAGGGGGAGACACTGAAGCTTCCTTT,TRBD1,NA,TRBJ1-1,TRBV10-3
CASSLRPQGQFNQPQHF,TGTGCCAGCAGCTTACGGCCGCAGGGACAGTTCAATCAGCCCCAGCATTTT,TRBD1,NA,TRBJ1-5,TRBV7-8
CASSPGGGGTYEQYF,TGTGCCAGCAGCCCAGGGGGGGGAGGGACCTACGAGCAGTACTTC,NA,NA,TRBJ2-7,TRBV7-2
CATSDKGPVETQYF,TGTGCCACCAGTGACAAAGGACCGGTAGAGACCCAGTACTTC,NA,many,TRBJ2-5,TRBV24-1
CASSPRDRGNEQFF,TGTGCCAGTAGTCCCCGGGACAGAGGCAATGAGCAGTTCTTC,TRBD1,NA,TRBJ2-1,TRBV19
CASRRPYTEAFF,TGTGCCAGCAGGCGCCCATACACTGAAGCTTTCTTT,NA,many,TRBJ1-1,TRBV5-6
CASSQTGGYNEYEQYF,TGTGCCAGCAGCCAGACAGGGGGCTATAACGAGTACGAGCAGTACTTC,TRBD1,NA,TRBJ2-7,TRBV7-8
CVTQGYNSPLHF,TGTGTCACCCAGGGGTATAATTCACCCCTCCACTTT,NA,NA,TRBJ1-6,TRBV6-5
CASSYAGQSYSPLHF,TGTGCCAGCAGTTACGCGGGACAAAGTTATTCACCCCTCCACTTT,NA,NA,TRBJ1-6,TRBV6-5